Shown below are 15 T cell receptor beta chains from a single sample sequenced in a study of glioma-infiltrating T cells. Amplification of TCR alpha and beta CDR3 regions from RNA used iRepertoire nested multiplex PCR. TCRdb passed the multiplex PCR reads through MiXCR, listing each CDR3 protein once. The table records roughly 350,000 distinct CDR3 sequences, 41% of them present only once. Sequenced material: glioma tissue, nonneoplastic brain tissue, or PBMCs (not recorded which). The source is a human donor with low-grade glioma or glioblastoma, undergoing nonglioma brain surgery, or in good health (not recorded which).

Of note for this clonotype: At one of its ends the junction is not consistent with the germline gene, which may arise from a read error. The V and J genes are TRBV19 and TRBJ2-1; TRBD2 might be the D (6 bases). CDR3 length: 16 amino acids. Per germline, CDR1 LNHDA and CDR2 SQIVND (reference sequence). As DNA, the CDR3 is TGCGCCAGTAGTACAGATCCTGGCGGGGCCTACAATGAGCAGTTCTTC. It specifies CASSTDPGGAYNEQFF. Complete variable domain (other parts from reference TRBV19 and TRBJ2-1): DGGITQSPKYLFRKEGQNVTLSCEQNLNHDAMYWYRQDPGQGLRLIYYSQIVNDFQKGDIAEGYSVSREKKESFPLTVTSAQKNPTAFYLCASSTDPGGAYNEQFFGPGTRLTVL.

V usage is TRBV28 and J usage is TRBJ1-4; D is undetermined. Germline V gene sequence: CDR1 MDHEN, CDR2 SYDVKM. CDR3 length equals 13 residues. With 6 bases removed from V and 0 bases from J, the gap between germline ends came to 5 bases. The chain's CDR3 is CASSQTTNEKLFF. CDR3 sequence (DNA): TGTGCCAGCAGCCAAACAACTAATGAAAAACTGTTTTTT.

This clonotype was counted ten times or more. This chain uses TRBV20-1 with TRBJ2-1, with a tentative D call TRBD2 (5 bases). This CDR3 is built from 17 residues. The germline V gene encodes CDR1 DFQATT and CDR2 SNEGSKA (reference sequence). With 0 bases removed from V and 4 bases from J, the gap between germline ends came to 19 bases. Here the CDR3 reads CSARDRRGRDYYNEQFF. CDR3 DNA sequence: TGCAGTGCTAGAGATCGACGTGGCCGCGACTATTACAATGAGCAGTTCTTC.

The V gene is TRBV24-1, the J gene TRBJ2-1; D is possibly TRBD2 (5 bases). The V gene lost 8 bases and the J gene lost 3 bases, with 16 bases spanning the gap. CDR3 length: 15 amino acids. CDR1 KGHDR and CDR2 SFDVKD come from the germline V gene. The chain's CDR3 is CATIDSRDSYNEQFF. The CDR3 DNA follows: TGTGCCACCATAGATTCCCGGGATAGCTACAATGAGCAGTTCTTC.

A note on this clonotype: One base away lies a much larger clone, so this may be a sequencing read error. The chain links TRBV6-6 to TRBJ1-4; possible D gene TRBD1, 6 bases. Trimming took off 10 bases at V and 5 bases at J, with 17 bases between the two ends. The CDR3 covers 14 residues. CDR1 is MNHNY, CDR2 SVGAGI, per germline (reference sequence). The CDR3 loop is CATPSSQGNEKLFF. Written as DNA, the CDR3 is TGTGCCACCCCGTCGAGCCAGGGGAATGAAAAACTGTTTTTT.

The rearrangement uses TRBV4-2 and TRBJ1-1; D ambiguous. This CDR3 is 15 amino acids long. Germline V gives CDR1 LGHNA, CDR2 YNFKEQ. V lost 1 base to trimming and J lost 0 bases, with 9 bases between them. The DNA for the CDR3 is TGTGCCAGCAGCCAAGGACGCCAGATGAACACTGAAGCTTTCTTT. Translation: CASSQGRQMNTEAFF.

Only a few counts were recorded for this clonotype. The chain couples TRBV6-2 or TRBV6-3 to TRBJ1-6; D is unresolved. The CDR3 totals 13 residues. V lost 7 bases to trimming and J lost 7 bases, with 11 bases between them. Germline V gene sequence: CDR1 MNHEY, CDR2 SVGEGT. This CDR3 is CASMRELNSPLHF. CDR3 in DNA: TGTGCCAGCATGAGGGAATTAAATTCACCCCTCCACTTT.

The genes are TRBV20-1 and TRBJ2-7, with D tentatively TRBD1 (6 bases). With 5 bases removed from V and 3 bases from J, the gap between germline ends came to 17 bases. CDR1 and CDR2 from the germline V gene are DFQATT and SNEGSKA (reference sequence). The CDR3 loop spans 14 amino acids. The CDR3 is CSASKQGLLYEQYF. DNA of the CDR3: TGCAGTGCTTCAAAACAGGGTCTTCTCTACGAGCAGTACTTC.

This clonotype has at least ten counts. V gene TRBV6-2 or TRBV6-3 combines with J gene TRBJ2-1; no clear D. Germline-derived CDR1 and CDR2 are MNHEY and SVGEGT. Trimming removed 6 bases at V and 7 bases at J, with 16 bases between. The CDR3 is 14 amino acids. CDR3 DNA sequence: TGTGCCAGCAGCCCCCGCAGTTTGGGTAATGAGCAGTTCTTC. Its translation: CASSPRSLGNEQFF.

The J gene is TRBJ2-3, the V gene TRBV20-1; 7 nucleotides align to TRBD1. Trimming removed 5 bases from V and 1 base from J; junction bases left unmatched: 9. The V gene's germline CDR1 is DFQATT and CDR2 SNEGSKA (reference sequence). The length of the CDR3 is 15 residues. Here the CDR3 reads CSAYNRGDGTDTQYF. The CDR3 coding sequence is TGCAGTGCTTATAACAGGGGTGACGGCACAGATACGCAGTATTTT.

This clonotype has a handful of counts. The chain uses TRBV7-9 and TRBJ1-5, with D perhaps TRBD1 (6 bases). CDR1 and CDR2 from the germline V gene are SEHNR and FQNEAQ (reference sequence). The CDR3 has 14 residues. V shed 3 bases and J shed 5 bases, with 11 bases lying between them. For the CDR3, the DNA is TGTGCCAGCAGCTTGGCTGGGGGCGATCAGCCCCAGCATTTT. Translating gives CASSLAGGDQPQHF.

The CDR3 sequence: CASSPNRILAGESRSTGELFF. For the CDR3, the DNA is TGTGCCAGCAGCCCTAACCGGATACTAGCGGGAGAGTCTCGAAGCACCGGGGAGCTGTTTTTT. The chain couples TRBV7-9 to TRBJ2-2; 11 bases align to TRBD2. The CDR3 consists of 21 residues. Per the germline V gene, CDR1 is SEHNR and CDR2 is FQNEAQ (reference sequence). The V and J ends lost 5 bases and 4 bases, in that order; junction bases with no gene match: 21.

This chain links TRBV28 with TRBJ1-2, with TRBD1 matching 10 bases. The germline gives CDR1 MDHEN, CDR2 SYDVKM. This CDR3 is built from 15 residues. The trim removed 4 bases at V and 6 bases at J, leaving 8 bases unmatched. The CDR3: CASSSRQGAQDGYTF. CDR3 nucleotides: TGTGCCAGCAGTTCTAGACAGGGGGCACAGGATGGCTACACCTTC.

Worth noting for this clonotype: This may arise from a read error, as a much more abundant clone is one base away. The gene calls are TRBV6-2 or TRBV6-3 and TRBJ1-2, with D hard to call. V was trimmed by 5 bases and J by 9 bases, leaving 22 bases between them. Germline lookup yields CDR1 MNHEY and CDR2 SVGEGT. The CDR3 runs 15 residues. The CDR3 DNA reads TGTGCCAGCAGTACAAACAGCGAGTGGCCTTATAGCTACACCTTC. It translates to CASSTNSEWPYSYTF.

This chain joins TRBV28 and TRBJ2-1; D possibly corresponds to TRBD2 (6 bases). Trimming shortened V by 0 bases and J by 9 bases, and 27 bases separated the two germline ends. The CDR3 loop spans 19 amino acids. CDR1 and CDR2 (germline): MDHEN, SYDVKM. CDR3 DNA sequence: TGTGCCAGCAGTTTATGGGGGGGAGGAGTTGACAGCTGGTCGGGTGAGCAGTTCTTC. Protein: CASSLWGGGVDSWSGEQFF.